Presented here are 6 T cell receptor beta chains from one specimen sequenced in a study of shared clonotypes between healthy human individuals. TCRdb's table, derived via immunoSEQ multiplex PCR, lists solely in-frame clones and lacks some. This table has roughly 2.5 million clones, approximately 90% appearing once. Sequencing was carried out using naive CD4+ T cells sorted from blood. As to subset: CD45RA+ positively selected. Source of these receptors: a man aged 18 to 30 in good health.

In this sample, this clone turned up once. The chain joins TRBV20-1 to TRBJ2-7; D may be TRBD2 (5 bases). Per the germline V gene, CDR1 is DFQATT and CDR2 is SNEGSKA (reference sequence). CDR3 size: 11 residues. Trimming removed 6 bases at V and 6 bases at J, with 12 bases between. CDR3 nucleotides: TGCAGTGCAGCCACGGAGGTCGAGCAGTACTTC. Its protein is CSAATEVEQYF.

This chain connects TRBV5-4 to TRBJ2-7; either TRBD1 or TRBD2 may supply D (6 bases each). Per germline, CDR1 SGHNT and CDR2 YYREEE (reference sequence). This CDR3 comprises 16 residues. Between the trimmed V and J ends, which lost 0 bases and 3 bases, there was a span of 16 bases. The CDR3 is CASSLGGAGGGYEQYF. The CDR3 nucleotides read TGTGCCAGCAGCTTGGGGGGGGCCGGAGGTGGCTACGAGCAGTACTTC.

The chain employs TRBV18 and TRBJ2-2; tentatively, D is TRBD1 (6 bases). V gave up 0 bases and J gave up 5 bases, with 16 bases separating them. Germline-derived CDR1 and CDR2 are KGHSH and LQKENI. The CDR3 has 17 residues. The CDR3 nucleotides are TGTGCCAGCTCACCACCTGGTTTGAGGCAGGGGACCGGGGAGCTGTTTTTT. Amino acid sequence: CASSPPGLRQGTGELFF. Combining the CDR3 with reference TRBV18 and TRBJ2-2 gives the whole variable domain NAGVMQNPRHLVRRRGQEARLRCSPMKGHSHVYWYRQLPEEGLKFMVYLQKENIIDESGMPKERFSAEFPKEGPSILRIQQVVRGDSAAYFCASSPPGLRQGTGELFFGEGSRLTVL.

The rearrangement links TRBV4-2 to TRBJ1-6; D unresolved. Trimming stripped 1 base from V and 8 bases from J, with 12 bases between. This CDR3 contains 15 residues. In germline, CDR1 is LGHNA, CDR2 YNFKEQ. CDR3 in DNA: TGTGCCAGCAGCCAAGTAAACAGCCCAGATTCACCCCTCCACTTT. Its translation is CASSQVNSPDSPLHF.

The V gene is TRBV9, the J gene TRBJ1-3, with 8 nucleotides matching TRBD1. The CDR3 contains 16 residues. Per the germline V gene, CDR1 is SGDLS and CDR2 is YYNGEE. V lost 3 bases and J lost 0; bases outside the gene matches: 5. The CDR3 loop reads CASSGDRGSSGNTIYF. The CDR3 DNA follows: TGTGCCAGCAGCGGTGACAGGGGAAGCTCTGGAAACACCATATATTTT.

Concerning this clone itself: Additional DNA sequences in this sample encode the identical CDR3. The chain couples TRBV18 to TRBJ2-5; D is unclear. Germline CDR1 is KGHSH and CDR2 is LQKENI. The CDR3 has 11 amino acids. V gave up 5 bases and J gave up 3 bases, with 4 bases separating them. The CDR3: CASSSEETQYF. CDR3 bases: TGTGCCAGCTCATCGGAAGAGACCCAGTACTTC. Full variable domain (remainder filled in from reference TRBV18 and TRBJ2-5): NAGVMQNPRHLVRRRGQEARLRCSPMKGHSHVYWYRQLPEEGLKFMVYLQKENIIDESGMPKERFSAEFPKEGPSILRIQQVVRGDSAAYFCASSSEETQYFGPGTRLLVL.